The T cell receptor beta chain described here comes from a study of breast tumors, draining lymph nodes, adjacent tissues. A remark on this clonotype: Its antigen is currently unknown.

General study findings and limits: Data fit most tumor T cells coming from lymph node, expanding in tumor. Tumor TCR diversity was below lymph nodes but above nontumor tissue.

The CDR3 covers 14 residues. Germline V gives CDR1 SGDLS, CDR2 YYNGEE. V shed 4 bases and J shed 8 bases, with 18 bases lying between them. TCRdb recomputed calls from the multiplex PCR reads with MiXCR, one row per CDR3 protein. The data hold about 22,000 distinct CDR3 sequences, with roughly 60% observed a single time. This clonotype was sampled from a female donor with breast cancer. Some clones in this sample may be carry-over from other donors' samples. Source material: breast tumor tissue. This chain uses TRBV9 with TRBJ1-2; D is perhaps TRBD1 (5 bases). The CDR3 region has the DNA TGTGCCAGCAGCCCCAGCGCGGGGACGGGCGGCTACACCTTC. This sequence encodes CASSPSAGTGGYTF. The full variable domain, rest sourced from reference TRBV9 and TRBJ1-2, is DSGVTQTPKHLITATGQRVTLRCSPRSGDLSVYWYQQSLDQGLQFLIQYYNGEERAKGNILERFSAQQFPDLHSELNLSSLELGDSALYFCASSPSAGTGGYTFGSGTRLTVV.